This T cell receptor beta chain was captured in a study of shared clonotypes between healthy human individuals. Profiled with immunoSEQ multiplex PCR; TCRdb holds only in-frame clones, not every one. The sample holds 2 million to 3 million clones; more than 80% are singletons and the top ten take under 0.15%. Trimming pared 9 bases from V and 1 base from J, leaving 19 bases between. The CDR3 has 16 amino acids. Germline CDR1 SGHRS, CDR2 YFSETQ. The rearrangement links TRBV5-1 to TRBJ2-2; D is possibly TRBD1 (6 bases). The sequence came from a man younger than 35 in good health. Sequencing was performed on naive CD4+ T cells sorted from blood. As to subset: CD45RA+ positively selected. DNA of the CDR3: TGCGCCACCTCTTCGGGACCGACAGGGAACACCGGGGAGCTGTTTTTT. Translation: CATSSGPTGNTGELFF. The whole variable domain, remainder taken from reference TRBV5-1 and TRBJ2-2, is KAGVTQTPRYLIKTRGQQVTLSCSPISGHRSVSWYQQTPGQGLQFLFEYFSETQRNKGNFPGRFSGRQFSNSRSEMNVSTLELGDSALYLCATSSGPTGNTGELFFGEGSRLTVL.